A single sample gave rise to the 26 T cell receptor beta chains below, sequenced in a study of response to subunit inactivated influenza vaccine. TCRdb called the RT-PCR reads again in MiXCR, with one record for every CDR3 protein. In the table there are about 700,000 distinct CDR3 sequences, around 15% of which are singletons. Specimen: PBMCs from blood, collected 14 days before vaccination. These receptors came from a man in his fifties who received an inactivated influenza vaccine.

The gene calls are TRBV20-1 and TRBJ2-3; no reliable D call. There are 13 residues in the CDR3. Germline values: CDR1 DFQATT, CDR2 SNEGSKA (reference sequence). Trimming left V 6 bases short and J 6 bases short, with 16 bases between. DNA of the CDR3: TGCAGTGCCGCAGAAAATTCTTTGGATACGCAGTATTTT. Translated, it gives CSAAENSLDTQYF.

This chain links TRBV5-1 with TRBJ2-1; 9 nucleotides align to TRBD2. Trimming cost V 2 bases and J 7 bases; bases outside gene matches: 7. The CDR3 has 15 residues. Germline-derived CDR1 and CDR2 are SGHRS and YFSETQ. This CDR3 reads CASSLQAGGTNEQFF. Written as DNA, the CDR3 is TGCGCCAGCAGCTTACAAGCGGGGGGCACGAATGAGCAGTTCTTC.

The V and J genes are TRBV20-1 and TRBJ1-6, with D uncertain. The CDR3 contains 14 residues. V shed 4 bases and J shed 14 bases, with 21 bases lying between them. In germline, CDR1 is DFQATT, CDR2 SNEGSKA (reference sequence). The CDR3 sequence is CSATYYSSGSTLHF. CDR3 in DNA: TGCAGTGCTACCTACTACAGCAGCGGTTCGACCCTCCACTTT.

The chain carries TRBV14 and TRBJ2-1, with TRBD2 matching over 7 bases. This CDR3 comprises 18 residues. V lost 3 bases to trimming and J lost 0 bases; unmatched junction nucleotides: 11. Germline CDR1 and CDR2: SGHDN and FVKESK. The CDR3 here is CASSQFAGEVSSYNEQFF. CDR3 coding DNA: TGTGCCAGCAGCCAGTTTGCGGGAGAGGTCAGCTCCTACAATGAGCAGTTCTTC.

V usage is TRBV11-2 and J usage is TRBJ1-1; 8 positions agree with TRBD1. V lost 4 bases, J lost 0 bases, and 4 bases stayed unmatched. Germline V lookup: CDR1 SGHAT, CDR2 FQNNGV. This CDR3 has 15 residues. CDR3 nucleotide sequence: TGTGCCAGCAGCTCCGGACAGGGACTGAACACTGAAGCTTTCTTT. It codes for CASSSGQGLNTEAFF.

This clonotype was found a few times. The rearrangement uses TRBV2 and TRBJ2-3; TRBD2 aligns across 7 bases. Per the germline V gene, CDR1 is SNHLY and CDR2 is FYNNEI. The length of the CDR3 is 14 residues. Trimming took 8 bases from V and 0 from J; bases not matched to a gene: 5. In DNA, the CDR3 is TGTGCCAGCGACCTAGCGGACAGCACAGATACGCAGTATTTT. Protein: CASDLADSTDTQYF. Full variable domain (remainder filled in from reference TRBV2 and TRBJ2-3): EPEVTQTPSHQVTQMGQEVILRCVPISNHLYFYWYRQILGQKVEFLVSFYNNEISEKSEIFDDQFSVERPDGSNFTLKIRSTKLEDSAMYFCASDLADSTDTQYFGPGTRLTVL.

Only a few counts were recorded for this clonotype. V usage is TRBV5-1 and J usage is TRBJ2-2; no firm D call. Germline loops: CDR1 SGHRS, CDR2 YFSETQ. Deletions cut 2 bases from V and 2 bases from J, with 10 bases between. This CDR3 contains 15 residues. This CDR3 reads CASSLAKANTGELFF. CDR3 nucleotide sequence: TGCGCCAGCAGCTTAGCCAAAGCAAACACCGGGGAGCTGTTTTTT. Combining the CDR3 with reference TRBV5-1 and TRBJ2-2 gives the whole variable domain KAGVTQTPRYLIKTRGQQVTLSCSPISGHRSVSWYQQTPGQGLQFLFEYFSETQRNKGNFPGRFSGRQFSNSRSEMNVSTLELGDSALYLCASSLAKANTGELFFGEGSRLTVL.

This clonotype was detected only a few times. This rearrangement joins TRBV10-3 to TRBJ2-2; D might be TRBD2 (6 bases). The V and J ends lost 4 bases and 3 bases respectively, with 12 bases between them. The CDR3 contains 15 residues. Germline V lookup: CDR1 ENHRY, CDR2 SYGVKD. The CDR3 DNA is TGTGCCATCAGTGTAGGCGGGACGGACACCGGGGAGCTGTTTTTT. Translated: CAISVGGTDTGELFF.

Note on this clonotype: A junction end diverges from the germline sequence, so it may reflect a read error. The chain combines TRBV5-5 with TRBJ1-1; weak D call: TRBD1 (6 bases). The CDR3 sequence is 14 residues long. Germline CDR1 SGHKS, CDR2 YYEKEE (reference sequence). Here the CDR3 DNA reads TGTGCCAGCAGCTACCTCGGGAGGGACACCGAAGCTTTCTTT. Its translation: CASSYLGRDTEAFF.

DNA for the CDR3: TGCAGCGTTGAAGATCTCGGCCTAGGGTCCTACGAGCAGTACTTC. It is translated as CSVEDLGLGSYEQYF. The chain couples TRBV29-1 to TRBJ2-7; D unresolved. The CDR3 is 15 residues long. Germline loops: CDR1 SQVTM, CDR2 ANQGSEA. Trimming pared 0 bases from V and 1 base from J, leaving 13 bases between.

This clonotype was found a few times. V gene TRBV30 combines with J gene TRBJ2-7, with TRBD1 as a possible D gene (6 bases). The V and J ends lost 4 bases and 6 bases respectively, with 19 bases between them. The CDR3 is made up of 14 amino acids. Germline values: CDR1 GTSNPN, CDR2 SVGIG (reference sequence). In DNA form, the CDR3 reads TGTGCCTGGATAGAACAGGGTATGTCGGCCGAGCAGTACTTC. This codes for CAWIEQGMSAEQYF.

The chain is built from TRBV10-3 and TRBJ2-2; 9 nucleotides agree with TRBD2. Germline V lookup: CDR1 ENHRY, CDR2 SYGVKD. The CDR3 is 14 amino acids. With V trimmed by 10 bases and J by 2 bases, 5 bases remained unmatched. CDR3 coding DNA: TGTGCCACCCCTAGCGGGGCCAACACCGGGGAGCTGTTTTTT. Protein sequence: CATPSGANTGELFF.

The CDR3 spells CASSGQGYEQFF. The CDR3 DNA sequence: TGCGCCAGCAGCGGACAGGGGTATGAGCAGTTCTTC. The gene calls are TRBV5-1 and TRBJ2-1, with TRBD1 matching 9 bases. CDR1 is SGHRS and CDR2 is YFSETQ in the germline V gene. The CDR3 length is 12 residues. V was clipped by 4 bases and J by 8 bases; unmatched bases: 1.

This clonotype was counted between two and nine times. The rearrangement links TRBV4-2 to TRBJ1-2, with D unresolved. Germline V CDR1 and CDR2: LGHNA, YNFKEQ. This CDR3 is 15 amino acids long. Trimming removed 6 bases at V and 2 bases at J, with 16 bases between. CDR3 sequence reads: CASSPSRGLNYGYTF. The DNA of the CDR3 is TGTGCCAGCAGTCCATCCCGGGGATTGAACTATGGCTACACCTTC.

Turning to this clonotype: The junction departs from the called germline gene at one end, perhaps through a read error. CDR3 sequence reads: CSARISHEQYF. In nucleotides, the CDR3 is TGCAGTGCTAGAATCTCCCACGAGCAGTACTTC. The V and J genes are TRBV20-1 and TRBJ2-7, with D uncertain. Germline V gene sequence: CDR1 DFQATT, CDR2 SNEGSKA (reference sequence). The CDR3 loop spans 11 amino acids.

In its sample, this clonotype was seen a few times. V gene TRBV5-1 combines with J gene TRBJ2-7; TRBD1 agrees at 11 bases. The germline CDR1 and CDR2 sequences are SGHRS and YFSETQ. This CDR3 is 16 amino acids long. J lost 3 bases, V lost 4 bases, and 9 bases had no gene match. The CDR3 nucleotides read TGCGCCAGCAGCAAGAATGCCGGGACAGGGGGCTACGAGCAGTACTTC. It encodes CASSKNAGTGGYEQYF.

The chain links TRBV4-2 to TRBJ1-6; no reliable D call. This CDR3 has 14 residues. Trimming pared 2 bases from V and 5 bases from J, leaving 7 bases between. The germline gives CDR1 LGHNA, CDR2 YNFKEQ. CDR3 amino acids: CASSQLRDNSPLHF. The CDR3, as DNA: TGTGCCAGCAGCCAATTGAGGGATAATTCACCCCTCCACTTT.

This clonotype has only a few counts. This chain uses TRBV12-3 or TRBV12-4 with TRBJ2-3; D is perhaps TRBD1 or TRBD2 (5 bases each). This CDR3 comprises 13 residues. V was cut by 2 bases and J by 8 bases, with 11 bases left in between. The CDR3: CASSLRGRSTQYF. CDR3 bases: TGTGCCAGCAGTTTACGGGGCCGCAGTACGCAGTATTTT.

This clonotype has just a few counts. J is TRBJ2-7 and V is TRBV5-1, with D possibly matching TRBD1 (6 bases). Trimming took off 4 bases at V and 0 bases at J, with 17 bases between the two ends. CDR3 length equals 16 residues. CDR1 is SGHRS, CDR2 YFSETQ, per germline. The CDR3 sequence is CASSPLAGTHSYEQYF. In nucleotides, the CDR3 is TGCGCCAGCAGCCCTCTCGCCGGGACACACTCCTACGAGCAGTACTTC.

The rearrangement uses TRBV7-9 and TRBJ2-7; no definite D call. This CDR3 comprises 13 residues. Germline CDR1 SEHNR, CDR2 FQNEAQ (reference sequence). V lost 3 bases and J lost 2, with 8 bases in between. The CDR3 spells CASSFGSPYEQYF. CDR3 nucleotides: TGTGCCAGCAGCTTCGGCAGCCCCTACGAGCAGTACTTC.

Only a few counts were recorded for this clonotype. The chain combines TRBV9 with TRBJ1-1; 8 bases map to TRBD1. In germline, CDR1 is SGDLS, CDR2 YYNGEE. V trimming: 3 bases; J trimming: 7 bases; junction bases outside the gene matches: 2. The CDR3 contains 12 residues. The CDR3 here is CASSATGVEAFF. The DNA of the CDR3 is TGTGCCAGCAGCGCGACAGGGGTTGAAGCTTTCTTT.

This clonotype was detected a few times. This chain connects TRBV20-1 to TRBJ1-2, with 7 positions matching TRBD1. V lost 5 bases, J lost 4 bases, and 13 bases stayed unmatched. This CDR3 contains 15 residues. Germline V gene data show CDR1 as DFQATT and CDR2 as SNEGSKA (reference sequence). The DNA of the CDR3 is TGCAGTGCTGGTTACCAGGACAGGACCTTCTATGGCTACACCTTC. Translated: CSAGYQDRTFYGYTF.

The V gene is TRBV3-1, the J gene TRBJ2-1; 11 nucleotides agree with TRBD1. Germline CDR1 and CDR2: LGHDT and YNNKEL (reference sequence). The CDR3 covers 17 residues. The trim removed 2 bases at V and 6 bases at J, leaving 9 bases unmatched. The CDR3 DNA reads as TGTGCCAGCAGCCAAAAGACCGGGACAGGGGGACTCAATGAGCAGTTCTTC. This sequence encodes CASSQKTGTGGLNEQFF.

This clonotype was counted many times. This chain links TRBV12-3 or TRBV12-4 with TRBJ2-3; weak D call: TRBD2 (6 bases). The CDR3 is 15 residues long. The germline V and J ends were trimmed by 3 bases and 0 bases, with 10 bases remaining between them. The CDR3 bases are TGTGCCAGCAGTTTCGCGGGGACTAGCACAGATACGCAGTATTTT. As protein: CASSFAGTSTDTQYF.

This clonotype was picked up a small number of times. This chain connects TRBV7-9 to TRBJ2-5; 8 bases agree with TRBD1. In germline, CDR1 is SEHNR, CDR2 FQNEAQ (reference sequence). This CDR3 spans 14 amino acids. With V trimmed by 5 bases and J by 5 bases, 7 bases remained unmatched. CDR3 sequence: CASSRTGLEETQYF. The CDR3 coding sequence is TGTGCCAGCAGCCGGACAGGGTTGGAGGAGACCCAGTACTTC.

In DNA form, the CDR3 reads TGTGCCAGCAGTTGCCTGTCTTGCCCGCCCGGGACTAGCTATACGCAGTATTTT. It encodes CASSCLSCPPGTSYTQYF. V gene TRBV6-2 or TRBV6-3 combines with J gene TRBJ2-3, with TRBD2 matching over 9 bases. CDR3 length: 18 residues. Germline CDR1 and CDR2: MNHEY and SVGEGT. V shed 4 bases and J 7 bases; nucleotides not matched to a gene: 18.